A single sample is the source of the 21 T cell receptor beta chains below, sequenced in a study of T cell changes during pregnancy in multiple sclerosis. Only in-frame clones appear in the TCRdb table, and some are missing; sequencing was by immunoSEQ multiplex PCR. The data show roughly 90,000 clones, with around 93% seen just once and 2% to 2.5% held by the top ten. The material was peripheral blood, obtained in the third trimester of pregnancy. All receptors come from a female donor with multiple sclerosis, enrolled in a pregnancy study.

This clone was observed once. The V and J genes are TRBV11-1 and TRBJ2-7; TRBD1 matches 9 bases. Trimming took 11 bases from V and 4 from J; bases not matched to a gene: 6. Per the germline V gene, CDR1 is SGHAT and CDR2 is FQDESV (reference sequence). This CDR3 has 12 amino acids. The CDR3 nucleotides are TGTGCCGTAGGGACAGGGACTTACGAGCAGTACTTC. Translation gives CAVGTGTYEQYF. Full variable domain (outside the CDR3, taken from reference TRBV11-1 and TRBJ2-7): EAEVAQSPRYKITEKSQAVAFWCDPISGHATLYWYRQILGQGPELLVQFQDESVVDDSQLPKDRFSAERLKGVDSTLKIQPAELGDSAMYLCAVGTGTYEQYFGPGTRLTVT.

The J gene is TRBJ2-7, the V gene TRBV11-2; maybe TRBD2 (5 bases). V shed 4 bases and J shed 4 bases, with 11 bases lying between them. Germline CDR1 is SGHAT and CDR2 is FQNNGV. The CDR3 spans 13 residues. CDR3 coding DNA: TGTGCCAGCAGCTATCCCGGGGTGTACGAGCAGTACTTC. It is translated as CASSYPGVYEQYF.

CDR3 coding DNA: TGTGCCAGCAGCCCCGGGACAGTAAATTACGAGCAGTACTTC. It yields the protein CASSPGTVNYEQYF. The J gene is TRBJ2-7, the V gene TRBV6-6; 7 positions match TRBD1. This CDR3 contains 14 residues. Germline V lookup: CDR1 MNHNY, CDR2 SVGAGI (reference sequence). Germline trimming cut 6 bases from V and 4 bases from J; bases unmatched to any gene: 9.

The chain links TRBV7-2 to TRBJ2-5; 7 bases fit TRBD1. The CDR3 contains 16 residues. Germline V CDR1 and CDR2: SGHTA, FQGNSA. V lost 5 bases and J lost 5; bases outside the gene matches: 14. This CDR3 reads CASSVNRGLPRETQYF. In nucleotides, the CDR3 is TGTGCCAGCAGCGTCAACAGGGGCCTACCTAGGGAGACCCAGTACTTC.

The gene calls are TRBV9 and TRBJ1-2; 8 bases are shared with TRBD1. Germline values: CDR1 SGDLS, CDR2 YYNGEE. Germline trimming cut 4 bases from V and 5 bases from J; bases unmatched to any gene: 10. The CDR3 spans 15 residues. CDR3 residues: CASSKGTGPRYGYTF. For the CDR3, the DNA is TGTGCCAGCAGCAAAGGGACAGGACCTCGGTATGGCTACACCTTC.

The V call is TRBV4-3, the J call TRBJ2-2, with D unclear. Germline lookup yields CDR1 LGHNA and CDR2 YSLEER. V lost 0 bases and J lost 6, with 11 bases in between. This CDR3 spans 15 amino acids. The CDR3 sequence is CASSQEPSLAGELFF. CDR3 in DNA: TGCGCCAGCAGCCAAGAGCCATCACTGGCCGGGGAGCTGTTTTTT.

The J gene is TRBJ2-2, the V gene TRBV2; D remains unclear. Germline loops: CDR1 SNHLY, CDR2 FYNNEI. The V and J ends lost 4 bases and 5 bases respectively, with 5 bases between them. The CDR3 consists of 12 residues. For the CDR3, the DNA is TGTGCCAGCAGTGCCCTGACCGGGGAGCTGTTTTTT. Translation: CASSALTGELFF.

CDR3 region: CASSVLPGTGLYEQYF. The CDR3 nucleotides are TGTGCCAGCAGTGTATTGCCCGGGACAGGGCTCTACGAGCAGTACTTC. This chain connects TRBV6-1 to TRBJ2-7; TRBD1 agrees at 9 bases. The CDR3 spans 16 residues. The germline CDR1 and CDR2 sequences are MNHNS and SASEGT. Unmatched junction bases numbered 10, after V lost 4 bases and J lost 3 bases.

This clone was counted once. The V call is TRBV28, the J call TRBJ2-5; D is possibly TRBD1 (6 bases). CDR1 and CDR2 from the germline V gene are MDHEN and SYDVKM. Trimming took off 4 bases at V and 3 bases at J, with 15 bases between the two ends. The CDR3 has 15 residues. For the CDR3, the DNA is TGTGCCAGCAGTTCACAGGGTGCCCCAAAAGAGACCCAGTACTTC. Its translation is CASSSQGAPKETQYF.

CDR3 protein: CASSPEGGGPRYF. The CDR3 nucleotides are TGTGCCAGCAGTCCCGAGGGAGGTGGGCCGAGATACTTC. The J gene is TRBJ2-7, the V gene TRBV7-9, with D perhaps matching TRBD2 (6 bases). The V gene's germline CDR1 is SEHNR and CDR2 FQNEAQ (reference sequence). The V end was cut by 6 bases, the J end by 13 bases, with 22 bases between. CDR3 length equals 13 residues.

The chain recombines TRBV5-6 with TRBJ2-4; D is perhaps TRBD2 (6 bases). V shed 5 bases and J shed 1 base, with 10 bases lying between them. In germline, CDR1 is SGHDT, CDR2 YYEEEE. This CDR3 has 14 residues. CDR3 sequence reads: CASRPAGAKNIQYF. The CDR3 DNA sequence: TGTGCCAGCAGGCCAGCGGGTGCCAAAAACATTCAGTACTTC.

The chain uses TRBV29-1 and TRBJ1-2; D ambiguous. Per the germline V gene, CDR1 is SQVTM and CDR2 is ANQGSEA. Deletions cut 2 bases from V and 10 bases from J, with 8 bases between. The CDR3 extends over 10 amino acids. This CDR3 reads CSVEQLVYTF. CDR3 bases: TGCAGCGTTGAACAACTGGTCTACACCTTC.

The chain combines TRBV11-2 with TRBJ1-1, with TRBD1 matching 7 bases. The CDR3 length is 14 residues. Trimming at V came to 2 bases and at J to 5 bases, leaving 5 bases not matched to a gene. Germline loops: CDR1 SGHAT, CDR2 FQNNGV. DNA of the CDR3: TGTGCCAGCAGCTTACCCCCGACAGGGACTGAAGCTTTCTTT. Residues: CASSLPPTGTEAFF.

This chain joins TRBV6-1 and TRBJ2-7, with unresolved D. CDR1 and CDR2 (germline): MNHNS, SASEGT. Trimming stripped 4 bases from V and 0 bases from J, with 7 bases between. This CDR3 contains 13 residues. The CDR3 DNA is TGTGCCAGCAGTGTGGAGTTCTCCTACGAGCAGTACTTC. It encodes CASSVEFSYEQYF.

The V gene is TRBV9, the J gene TRBJ2-1, with TRBD2 identical over 7 bases. Germline CDR1 and CDR2: SGDLS and YYNGEE. V gave up 6 bases and J gave up 8 bases; unmatched junction bases: 11. The CDR3 spans 14 residues. Here the CDR3 reads CASNIAGAWDEQFF. Written as DNA, the CDR3 is TGTGCCAGCAATATAGCGGGCGCTTGGGATGAGCAGTTCTTC.

A single count supports this clone. V and J are TRBV18 and TRBJ2-5, with unresolved D. This CDR3 region has 13 residues. Trimming shortened V by 0 bases and J by 5 bases, and 7 bases separated the two germline ends. Germline lookup yields CDR1 KGHSH and CDR2 LQKENI. This chain's CDR3 is CASSPPSRETQYF. In DNA form, the CDR3 reads TGTGCCAGCTCACCACCGTCGCGGGAGACCCAGTACTTC. Full variable domain (remainder filled in from reference TRBV18 and TRBJ2-5): NAGVMQNPRHLVRRRGQEARLRCSPMKGHSHVYWYRQLPEEGLKFMVYLQKENIIDESGMPKERFSAEFPKEGPSILRIQQVVRGDSAAYFCASSPPSRETQYFGPGTRLLVL.

This chain links TRBV5-1 with TRBJ2-3, with a tentative D call TRBD1 (5 bases). Germline V gives CDR1 SGHRS, CDR2 YFSETQ. The V end was cut by 5 bases, the J end by 0 bases, with 16 bases between. The CDR3 has 16 residues. CDR3 nucleotide sequence: TGCGCCAGCAGGCATAGGACACAACGGAGCACAGATACGCAGTATTTT. Amino acids: CASRHRTQRSTDTQYF.

The chain has TRBV5-3 and TRBJ2-7; D call uncertain. TRBV5-3 is an ORF for which the function is uncertain. There are 10 residues in the CDR3. Trimming took off 3 bases at V and 6 bases at J, with 4 bases between the two ends. CDR3 sequence: CARSCGEQYF. As DNA, the CDR3 is TGTGCCAGAAGCTGCGGCGAGCAGTACTTC.

This rearrangement joins TRBV30 to TRBJ2-7; D is perhaps TRBD2 (6 bases). Germline-derived CDR1 and CDR2 are GTSNPN and SVGIG (reference sequence). The CDR3 is 12 amino acids. V gave up 7 bases and J gave up 5 bases, with 15 bases separating them. As DNA, the CDR3 is TGTGCCTTATGCTTCGGGGGTAACGAGCAGTACTTC. Amino acid sequence: CALCFGGNEQYF.

The rearrangement uses TRBV27 and TRBJ2-7; 9 bases match TRBD1. V trimming: 8 bases; J trimming: 5 bases; junction bases outside the gene matches: 16. CDR3 length equals 16 residues. Germline CDR1 is MNHEY and CDR2 is SMNVEV (reference sequence). The CDR3 nucleotides are TGTGCCAGCCATACGGTCAGAGGGACAGGGATTAACGAGCAGTACTTC. Encoded protein: CASHTVRGTGINEQYF.

J is TRBJ1-2 and V is TRBV18; D is ambiguous. Trimming shortened V by 1 base and J by 8 bases, and 8 bases separated the two germline ends. In germline, CDR1 is KGHSH, CDR2 LQKENI. The CDR3 extends over 12 amino acids. CDR3 sequence (DNA): TGTGCCAGCTCACCACTCAGATCGGGCTACACCTTC. As protein: CASSPLRSGYTF.